Below are 28 T cell receptor beta chains sequenced from a single sample in a study of T cells after posttransplantation cyclophosphamide (dated by TCRdb to about 2016). The sample's treatment or condition label is to be understood as: high-dose cyclophosphamide on days +3 and +4 as single-agent GVHD prophylaxis. For conditioning, the PTCy patients got busulfan and fludarabine, then a related or unrelated marrow graft, followed by cyclophosphamide on days +3 and +4. To prepare the library, the immunoSEQ multiplex PCR assay was applied. TCRdb holds this immuneACCESS table with in-frame rearrangements only. Some clones are missing; in checked studies, unresolved V genes explain under half, and the rest has no known cause. The sample profile shows about 2,200 clones; 55% to 75% of them were found once. About 19% of the sample rests with the top ten. Sequenced material: PBMCs, taken after allogeneic stem cell transplant with posttransplant cyclophosphamide. These receptors all stem from a male patient in his sixties or seventies who received an allogeneic stem cell transplant from a related donor and was CMV-positive. After a transplant, some T cells may have been passed on by the graft donor.

In its sample, this clone ranks as large (0.1 to 1%). The CDR3 coding sequence is TGTGCCAGTAGCGGGAGTGTCACAGATACGCAGTATTTT. It translates to CASSGSVTDTQYF. The chain links TRBV19 to TRBJ2-3; D possibly corresponds to TRBD2 (6 bases). Trimming took off 6 bases at V and 2 bases at J, with 9 bases between the two ends. CDR3 length: 13 amino acids. Germline V gene lookup returns CDR1 LNHDA and CDR2 SQIVND (reference sequence).

The chain combines TRBV29-1 with TRBJ2-7; perhaps TRBD1 as D (5 bases). Trimming pared 7 bases from V and 2 bases from J, leaving 18 bases between. This CDR3 is 14 amino acids long. The germline V gene has CDR1 SQVTM and CDR2 ANQGSEA. In nucleotides, the CDR3 is TGCAGCGGGATCCCCCAGGGAAGGCCCTACGAGCAGTACTTC. Its protein is CSGIPQGRPYEQYF.

The J gene is TRBJ2-3, the V gene TRBV19; weak D call: TRBD1 (6 bases). This CDR3 region has 14 residues. Germline V gene data show CDR1 as LNHDA and CDR2 as SQIVND (reference sequence). Trimming stripped 6 bases from V and 2 bases from J, with 12 bases between. Here the CDR3 DNA reads TGTGCCAGTAGACGCGACAGGTACACAGATACGCAGTATTTT. Protein sequence: CASRRDRYTDTQYF. Drawing the rest from reference TRBV19 and TRBJ2-3, the complete variable domain is DGGITQSPKYLFRKEGQNVTLSCEQNLNHDAMYWYRQDPGQGLRLIYYSQIVNDFQKGDIAEGYSVSREKKESFPLTVTSAQKNPTAFYLCASRRDRYTDTQYFGPGTRLTVL.

The chain employs TRBV30 and TRBJ1-6; 9 bases fit TRBD1. Germline CDR1 GTSNPN, CDR2 SVGIG (reference sequence). The CDR3 is 15 amino acids. After removal of 1 base from V and 10 bases from J, the junction contained 8 bases not matched to a gene. CDR3: CAWSDQQGARSPLHF. The CDR3 DNA sequence: TGTGCCTGGAGTGACCAACAGGGGGCCCGCTCACCCCTCCACTTT.

The V and J genes are TRBV5-1 and TRBJ2-7; D remains ambiguous. CDR1 is SGHRS, CDR2 YFSETQ, per germline. The ends were cut back, 0 bases at V and 4 bases at J, with 14 bases in the middle. The CDR3 covers 15 residues. DNA for the CDR3: TGCGCCAGCAGCTTGGCCCCAGGTCTAAGGTACGAGCAGTACTTC. It encodes CASSLAPGLRYEQYF.

There are a few counts of this clone. This sequence joins TRBV9 and TRBJ2-1, with D perhaps TRBD2 (5 bases). This CDR3 comprises 14 residues. Per germline, CDR1 SGDLS and CDR2 YYNGEE. V gave up 4 bases and J gave up 0 bases, with 8 bases separating them. The CDR3 here is CASSPGGSYNEQFF. DNA for the CDR3: TGTGCCAGCAGCCCTGGAGGCTCCTACAATGAGCAGTTCTTC. Filled out from reference TRBV9 and TRBJ2-1, the complete variable domain reads DSGVTQTPKHLITATGQRVTLRCSPRSGDLSVYWYQQSLDQGLQFLIQYYNGEERAKGNILERFSAQQFPDLHSELNLSSLELGDSALYFCASSPGGSYNEQFFGPGTRLTVL.

V usage is TRBV10-1 and J usage is TRBJ2-1, with TRBD2 matching over 8 bases. The germline V gene encodes CDR1 WNHNN and CDR2 SYGVQD (reference sequence). This CDR3 contains 15 residues. With V trimmed by 0 bases and J by 6 bases, 4 bases remained unmatched. This CDR3 is CASSESREESNEQFF. The CDR3 DNA reads TGCGCCAGCAGTGAGTCGCGGGAGGAAAGCAATGAGCAGTTCTTC.

V usage is TRBV5-4 and J usage is TRBJ2-3; D not resolved. V lost 2 bases and J lost 0, with 13 bases in between. The CDR3 runs 16 residues. CDR1 is SGHNT and CDR2 is YYREEE in the germline V gene (reference sequence). The CDR3 DNA is TGTGCCAGCAGCTTCCCCGTCGTGACTAGCACAGATACGCAGTATTTT. Protein product: CASSFPVVTSTDTQYF.

J is TRBJ1-2 and V is TRBV30; no definite D call. This CDR3 is built from 11 residues. The ends were cut back, 5 bases at V and 14 bases at J, with 18 bases in the middle. Germline CDR1 reads GTSNPN; CDR2 reads SVGIG (reference sequence). CDR3 loop: CAWFRHLGITF. The CDR3 region has the DNA TGTGCCTGGTTTAGACACCTCGGCATAACCTTC.

The rearrangement joins TRBV2 to TRBJ2-1; D remains unclear. V lost 2 bases to trimming and J lost 8 bases, with 13 bases between them. This CDR3 region has 14 residues. CDR1 is SNHLY and CDR2 is FYNNEI in the germline V gene. CDR3 protein: CASSELSRRDEQFF. In DNA, the CDR3 is TGTGCCAGCAGTGAACTTAGCCGACGGGATGAGCAGTTCTTC.

This chain uses TRBV11-3 with TRBJ1-1; possible D gene TRBD1, 6 bases. This CDR3 spans 14 amino acids. Per the germline V gene, CDR1 is SGHNT and CDR2 is YENEEA. Trimming shortened V by 2 bases and J by 1 base, and 8 bases separated the two germline ends. CDR3 DNA sequence: TGTGCCAGCAGCTTAACGACAGGGAACACTGAAGCTTTCTTT. Translating it yields CASSLTTGNTEAFF.

The CDR3 region has the DNA TGTGCCAGCAGCTTTGAGATAAACATTCAGTACTTC. It codes for CASSFEINIQYF. This rearrangement joins TRBV5-8 to TRBJ2-4, with D unresolved. Germline V gives CDR1 SGHTS, CDR2 YDEGEE. V lost 2 bases, J lost 6 bases, and 6 bases lay in between. The CDR3 totals 12 residues.

This clone occurred a few times. The genes are TRBV7-2 and TRBJ1-4; D perhaps matches TRBD1 (6 bases). Germline values: CDR1 SGHTA, CDR2 FQGNSA. The V gene lost 3 bases and the J gene lost 4 bases, with 12 bases spanning the gap. CDR3 length equals 15 residues. CDR3 sequence reads: CASSFGAGDNEKLFF. The CDR3 DNA reads TGTGCCAGCAGCTTTGGGGCAGGGGATAATGAAAAACTGTTTTTT.

The chain employs TRBV5-1 and TRBJ1-1; D is unresolved. The V and J ends lost 3 bases and 7 bases respectively, with 16 bases between them. The V gene's germline CDR1 is SGHRS and CDR2 YFSETQ. The CDR3 has 14 residues. CDR3 nucleotide sequence: TGCGCCAGCAGCTCGGAGCCGGGGTGGGGTGAAGCTTTCTTT. As protein: CASSSEPGWGEAFF. The variable domain in full, with the rest retrieved from reference TRBV5-1 and TRBJ1-1, is KAGVTQTPRYLIKTRGQQVTLSCSPISGHRSVSWYQQTPGQGLQFLFEYFSETQRNKGNFPGRFSGRQFSNSRSEMNVSTLELGDSALYLCASSSEPGWGEAFFGQGTRLTVV.

The chain joins TRBV30 to TRBJ1-1, with D perhaps matching TRBD1 (5 bases). This CDR3 has 12 residues. Germline V lookup: CDR1 GTSNPN, CDR2 SVGIG (reference sequence). V lost 2 bases, J lost 11 bases, and 15 bases lay in between. The CDR3 region has the DNA TGTGCCTGGAGTCCTACCGGGACTTCGGCTTTCTTT. It codes for CAWSPTGTSAFF.

The chain has TRBV7-9 and TRBJ2-7, with TRBD2 matching 12 bases. J gave up 2 bases and V 5 bases, and 10 bases lay outside the gene matches. The length of the CDR3 is 17 residues. Germline V gene sequence: CDR1 SEHNR, CDR2 FQNEAQ (reference sequence). This chain's CDR3 is CASSPGTSGPIAYEQYF. CDR3 bases: TGTGCCAGCAGCCCCGGGACTAGCGGGCCGATCGCCTACGAGCAGTACTTC.

This clone has just a few counts. V usage is TRBV19 and J usage is TRBJ1-2; possibly TRBD1 for D (6 bases). CDR3 length equals 15 residues. The V end lost 3 bases, the J end lost 4 bases, and 15 bases lay between the germline ends. Germline CDR1 reads LNHDA; CDR2 reads SQIVND (reference sequence). The CDR3 DNA reads as TGTGCCAGTAGTATGGTCCGACAGGTTGGCTATGGCTACACCTTC. As protein: CASSMVRQVGYGYTF. The full variable domain, in which reference TRBV19 and TRBJ1-2 provide the parts outside the CDR3, is DGGITQSPKYLFRKEGQNVTLSCEQNLNHDAMYWYRQDPGQGLRLIYYSQIVNDFQKGDIAEGYSVSREKKESFPLTVTSAQKNPTAFYLCASSMVRQVGYGYTFGSGTRLTVV.

This rearrangement joins TRBV4-2 to TRBJ2-1; 8 bases fit TRBD2. The CDR3 loop spans 15 amino acids. The germline V gene encodes CDR1 LGHNA and CDR2 YNFKEQ. V lost 4 bases to trimming and J lost 4 bases; unmatched junction nucleotides: 6. The CDR3 loop reads CASSLSGTLYNEQFF. The CDR3 coding sequence is TGTGCCAGCAGCCTTAGCGGGACTCTTTACAATGAGCAGTTCTTC.

Sample share makes this clone large. The CDR3 here is CASSHLSEAFF. DNA for the CDR3: TGTGCCAGCAGCCATTTATCTGAAGCTTTCTTT. The gene calls are TRBV14 and TRBJ1-1; D gene uncertain. The CDR3 consists of 11 residues. Looked up from germline, CDR1 is SGHDN and CDR2 is FVKESK. The germline V and J ends were trimmed by 3 bases and 6 bases, with 5 bases remaining between them. The full variable domain, completed using reference TRBV14 and TRBJ1-1, is EAGVTQFPSHSVIEKGQTVTLRCDPISGHDNLYWYRRVMGKEIKFLLHFVKESKQDESGMPNNRFLAERTGGTYSTLKVQPAELEDSGVYFCASSHLSEAFFGQGTRLTVV.

This chain connects TRBV9 to TRBJ2-7; a possible D gene is TRBD1 (7 bases). Germline CDR1 reads SGDLS; CDR2 reads YYNGEE. Trimming took off 1 base at V and 5 bases at J, with 13 bases between the two ends. CDR3 length: 14 residues. CDR3 sequence reads: CASSVWGRGDEQYF. CDR3 DNA sequence: TGTGCCAGCAGCGTATGGGGCAGGGGGGACGAGCAGTACTTC. Full variable domain (missing parts from reference TRBV9 and TRBJ2-7): DSGVTQTPKHLITATGQRVTLRCSPRSGDLSVYWYQQSLDQGLQFLIQYYNGEERAKGNILERFSAQQFPDLHSELNLSSLELGDSALYFCASSVWGRGDEQYFGPGTRLTVT.

The rearrangement links TRBV6-5 to TRBJ2-7; possible D gene TRBD1, 6 bases. CDR3 length: 14 amino acids. Germline CDR1 and CDR2: MNHEY and SVGAGI. V was pared by 2 bases and J by 2 bases, with 10 bases between. The chain's CDR3 is CASSYKDSTYEQYF. CDR3 DNA sequence: TGTGCCAGCAGTTACAAGGACAGCACCTACGAGCAGTACTTC.

This clone came up a few times. V is TRBV5-1 and J is TRBJ2-1; tentative D call: TRBD1 (6 bases). CDR3 length equals 14 residues. Germline CDR1 and CDR2: SGHRS and YFSETQ. The germline V and J ends were trimmed by 2 bases and 0 bases, with 6 bases remaining between them. The CDR3 reads CASSLGGSYNEQFF. The CDR3 DNA is TGCGCCAGCAGCTTAGGGGGCTCCTACAATGAGCAGTTCTTC.

The chain couples TRBV21-1 to TRBJ2-3; the table's D call, TRBD2, was not checked against the DNA. TRBV21-1 is classified as a pseudogene. The CDR3 has 12 amino acids. The chain's CDR3 is CASSPYTDTQYF. The CDR3 region has the DNA TGTGCCAGCAGCCCTTACACAGATACGCAGTATTTT.

The chain has TRBV7-9 and TRBJ2-3; 8 nucleotides align to TRBD2. Germline loops: CDR1 SEHNR, CDR2 FQNEAQ (reference sequence). Trimming removed 3 bases from V and 2 bases from J; junction bases left unmatched: 4. The CDR3 is 15 amino acids. The CDR3: CASSFAGGITDTQYF. CDR3 in DNA: TGTGCCAGCAGCTTTGCGGGGGGAATCACAGATACGCAGTATTTT.

The chain combines TRBV7-2 with TRBJ1-6; unclear D gene. Trimming left V 2 bases short and J 13 bases short, with 9 bases between. The CDR3 has 12 residues. Looked up from germline, CDR1 is SGHTA and CDR2 is FQGNSA. CDR3 in amino acids: CASSLNGRPLHF. The CDR3 DNA reads as TGTGCCAGCAGCTTAAATGGGAGGCCCCTCCACTTT.

The CDR3 DNA reads TGTGCCAGTAGTACCCGACAGAACACCGGGGAGCTGTTTTTT. Its translation is CASSTRQNTGELFF. This chain connects TRBV19 to TRBJ2-2, with unresolved D. This CDR3 comprises 14 residues. CDR1 and CDR2 from the germline V gene are LNHDA and SQIVND (reference sequence). V shed 4 bases and J shed 1 base, with 7 bases lying between them.

This sequence joins TRBV9 and TRBJ2-5, with 8 nucleotides matching TRBD2. CDR1 SGDLS and CDR2 YYNGEE come from the germline V gene. This CDR3 region has 14 residues. Germline trimming cut 4 bases from V and 4 bases from J; bases unmatched to any gene: 6. CDR3: CASSTRTSSETQYF. The CDR3 DNA sequence: TGTGCCAGCAGCACCCGGACTAGCTCAGAGACCCAGTACTTC.

The CDR3 sequence is CASKAGQTNQPQHF. In DNA form, the CDR3 reads TGTGCCAGCAAGGCAGGGCAGACCAATCAGCCCCAGCATTTT. V is TRBV6-6 and J is TRBJ1-5; possible D gene TRBD1, 5 bases. This CDR3 is built from 14 residues. Per germline, CDR1 MNHNY and CDR2 SVGAGI (reference sequence). The germline V and J ends were trimmed by 7 bases and 3 bases, with 13 bases remaining between them.